This is a list of T cell receptor beta chains from one sample in a study of blood T cell repertoires in COVID-19. The table came from immunoSEQ multiplex PCR; TCRdb's copy has only in-frame clones and leaves some out. Found here are some 250,000 clones, approximately 84% of them singletons; the top ten hold roughly 3%. Material for sequencing was peripheral blood. The receptors here all came from a woman aged 30 to 39 who had recovered from COVID-19. The CDR3 runs from the conserved cysteine through the conserved F or W. The order of the fields is D gene, clone size, V gene, J gene, CDR3 DNA, CDR3 protein. D genes are given only for firm matches. Only part of the rows carry a size: once, few, many, or a class if the clone is expanded.

D: -
size: few
V: TRBV5-5
J: TRBJ2-5
DNA: TGTGCCAGCAGCTTGGGTGGCTTCCAAGAGACCCAGTACTTC
CDR3: CASSLGGFQETQYF

D: -
size: -
V: TRBV5-1
J: TRBJ2-7
DNA: TGCGCCAGCAGAGAGGTTGGCCGAGTCGAGCAGTACTTC
CDR3: CASREVGRVEQYF

D: -
size: few
V: TRBV4-3
J: TRBJ1-5
DNA: TGCGCCAGCAGCCAAGAGAGCACAGGGTATGGGCAGCCCCAGCATTTT
CDR3: CASSQESTGYGQPQHF

D: TRBD1
size: once
V: TRBV5-1
J: TRBJ2-1
DNA: TGCGCCAGCAGCTTTACAGGGGCTTTCTCCTACAATGAGCAGTTCTTC
CDR3: CASSFTGAFSYNEQFF

D: TRBD2
size: few
V: TRBV15
J: TRBJ2-3
DNA: TGTGCCACCAGCAGAGCCCCGAGATCACCGCTAGCGGGGGCCCTCCTCACAGATACGCAGTATTTT
CDR3: CATSRAPRSPLAGALLTDTQYF

D: TRBD1
size: once
V: TRBV5-4
J: TRBJ1-2
DNA: TGTGCCAGCAGCGACACAGGGGCGGTTGTGGGGGGCTACACCTTC
CDR3: CASSDTGAVVGGYTF

D: -
size: -
V: TRBV3-1/TRBV3-2
J: TRBJ1-6
DNA: TGTGCCAGCAGCCAAGCGGGGGCCCTCCACTTT
CDR3: CASSQAGALHF

D: -
size: once
V: TRBV7-2
J: TRBJ1-1
DNA: TGTGCCAGCAATCCCCAGGGCATGGCGAACACTGAAGCTTTCTTT
CDR3: CASNPQGMANTEAFF

D: -
size: once
V: TRBV5-1
J: TRBJ2-5
DNA: TGCGCCAGCAGCCGTGCCGGGGAAGAGACCCAGTACTTC
CDR3: CASSRAGEETQYF

D: -
size: -
V: TRBV27
J: TRBJ1-2
DNA: TGTGCCAGCAGTTTATCGGGAACTACAGGTCTCTATGGCTACACCTTC
CDR3: CASSLSGTTGLYGYTF

D: -
size: -
V: TRBV18
J: TRBJ2-2
DNA: TGTGCCAGCTCACTATCGTTCCAGGGATTCACCGGGGAGCTGTTTTTT
CDR3: CASSLSFQGFTGELFF

D: -
size: -
V: TRBV27
J: TRBJ2-5
DNA: TGTGCCAGCAGTCATCATACTCCCTTAAGTTTATATCGGACTGGCCAAGAGACCCAGTACTTC
CDR3: CASSHHTPLSLYRTGQETQYF

D: -
size: -
V: TRBV7-2
J: TRBJ1-2
DNA: TGTGCCAGCAGCATCTTCTATGGCTACACCTTC
CDR3: CASSIFYGYTF

D: -
size: -
V: TRBV9
J: TRBJ1-2
DNA: TGTGCCAGCAGCGTAGATTGGCAGGGCAGTAACTATGGCTACACCTTC
CDR3: CASSVDWQGSNYGYTF

D: -
size: -
V: TRBV7-2
J: TRBJ2-3
DNA: TGTGCCAGCAGCTTAGTTGGGTGGGGGGCAGATACGCAGTATTTT
CDR3: CASSLVGWGADTQYF

D: TRBD1
size: -
V: TRBV19
J: TRBJ1-6
DNA: TGTGCCAGTAGTCAAGGACAGGGTTCCTATAATTCACCCCTCCACTTT
CDR3: CASSQGQGSYNSPLHF

D: TRBD2
size: -
V: TRBV7-6
J: TRBJ2-3
DNA: TGTGCCAGCAGCCATCCCGGGACTAGCGCGCAGTATTTT
CDR3: CASSHPGTSAQYF

D: -
size: -
V: TRBV5-1
J: TRBJ2-5
DNA: TGCGCCAGCAGCCTACAAGAGACCCAGTACTTC
CDR3: CASSLQETQYF

D: -
size: -
V: TRBV5-6
J: TRBJ2-7
DNA: TGTGCCAGCAGCTTGAGGGGTTCCGAGCAGTACTTC
CDR3: CASSLRGSEQYF

D: -
size: -
V: TRBV4-2
J: TRBJ1-2
DNA: TGTGCCAGCAGCCCACGAAGAGGTGAAGGCTACACCTTC
CDR3: CASSPRRGEGYTF

D: TRBD1
size: -
V: TRBV6-5
J: TRBJ1-6
DNA: TGTGCCAGCAGTCCTGGGACAGGGAATTCACCCCTCCACTTT
CDR3: CASSPGTGNSPLHF

D: -
size: -
V: TRBV15
J: TRBJ1-2
DNA: TGTGCCACCAGCCCGGACAGATACTATGGCTACACCTTC
CDR3: CATSPDRYYGYTF

D: -
size: -
V: TRBV9
J: TRBJ1-2
DNA: TGTGCCAGAAGGGGGAGGGGCTATGGCTACACCTTC
CDR3: CARRGRGYGYTF

D: -
size: -
V: TRBV12-3/TRBV12-4
J: TRBJ1-1
DNA: TGTGCCAGCCACTCCCATGTGAACACTGAAGCTTTCTTT
CDR3: CASHSHVNTEAFF

D: -
size: -
V: TRBV7-9
J: TRBJ1-1
DNA: TGTGCCAGCAGCTTAGTCTCCTTGAACACTGAAGCTTTCTTT
CDR3: CASSLVSLNTEAFF

D: TRBD1
size: -
V: TRBV3-1/TRBV3-2
J: TRBJ1-6
DNA: TGTGCCAGCAGCCAGGGGACAGGGAACAATTCACCCCTCCACTTT
CDR3: CASSQGTGNNSPLHF

D: TRBD2
size: -
V: TRBV10-1
J: TRBJ2-7
DNA: TGCGCCAGCAGTGGGGGGCTACTAGCGGGGAACTACGAGCAGTACTTC
CDR3: CASSGGLLAGNYEQYF

D: TRBD1
size: -
V: TRBV7-6
J: TRBJ1-4
DNA: TGTGCCAGCAGCTTAGGGGCAGGGGGGAATGAAAAACTGTTTTTT
CDR3: CASSLGAGGNEKLFF

D: -
size: -
V: TRBV7-3
J: TRBJ2-3
DNA: TGTGCCAGCAGCTCTGGGGCCACAGATACGCAGTATTTT
CDR3: CASSSGATDTQYF

D: -
size: once
V: TRBV7-9
J: TRBJ2-3
DNA: TGTGCCAGCAGCTTCGGGGACGGGGGACTTGATACGCAGTATTTT
CDR3: CASSFGDGGLDTQYF

D: -
size: -
V: TRBV6-1
J: TRBJ1-5
DNA: TGTGCCAGCAGTGAATTTGTCAGCGATCAGCCCCAGCATTTT
CDR3: CASSEFVSDQPQHF

D: TRBD1
size: -
V: TRBV27
J: TRBJ2-5
DNA: TGTGCCAGCAGTTCCCAGGGACAGGAAGAGACCCAGTACTTC
CDR3: CASSSQGQEETQYF

D: -
size: -
V: TRBV9
J: TRBJ2-3
DNA: TGTGCCAGCAGCGTAGGGACAGCGAGCACAGATACGCAGTATTTT
CDR3: CASSVGTASTDTQYF

D: -
size: -
V: TRBV28
J: TRBJ2-7
DNA: TGTGCCAGCAGTTCGACAGTTGGGCCCTACGAGCAGTACTTC
CDR3: CASSSTVGPYEQYF

D: -
size: -
V: TRBV7-9
J: TRBJ1-2
DNA: TGTGCCAGCAGCTTAGGCCCCTCCAGTGCTAACTATGGCTACACCTTC
CDR3: CASSLGPSSANYGYTF

D: TRBD1
size: once
V: TRBV7-2
J: TRBJ2-7
DNA: TGTGCCAGCAGCTCCGGGACAGGGGTAAGCGAGCAGTACTTC
CDR3: CASSSGTGVSEQYF

D: -
size: -
V: TRBV5-1
J: TRBJ1-1
DNA: TGCGCCAGCAGCTTTTCAGGGGTACGGACTGAAGCTTTCTTT
CDR3: CASSFSGVRTEAFF

D: -
size: few
V: TRBV5-4
J: TRBJ2-7
DNA: TGTGCCTATGGAGGGGGGGCGTCCTACGAGCAGTACTTC
CDR3: CAYGGGASYEQYF

D: TRBD1
size: once
V: TRBV29-1
J: TRBJ2-7
DNA: TGCAGCGTTGCCGGGACAGTAACCTACGAGCAGTACTTC
CDR3: CSVAGTVTYEQYF

D: -
size: -
V: TRBV6-4
J: TRBJ1-1
DNA: TGTGCCAGCAGCGACCAAAGCAGGGAGGGGGAGGACACTGAAGCTTTCTTT
CDR3: CASSDQSREGEDTEAFF